This record covers a single T cell receptor (beta chain). Its cognate antigen has yet to be identified. One base away there is no much larger clone; base qualities are not given. This entry belongs to a study of OX40 agonist ivuxolimab in advanced cancers. About the full investigation: Ivuxolimab was an agonistic, fully human IgG2 monoclonal antibody directed against OX40 (CD134), a costimulatory receptor. Intravenous ivuxolimab was administered to patients every 2 weeks at six dose levels: 0.01, 0.1, 0.3, 1.5, 3 and 10 mg/kg. Among the approximately 50 dose-escalation patients, around 19 had hepatocellular carcinoma, approximately 15 melanoma, 9 renal cell carcinoma and 9 head and neck cancer. A male proportion of roughly 80% and a mean age of approximately 60 years, ranging from about 20 to 79, were recorded for the dose-escalation cohort. Prior anti-PD-1, anti-PD-L1 or anti-CTLA-4 therapy was permitted, and checkpoint inhibitors had been received by about 36% of dose-escalation patients. Partial responses occurred in three dose-escalation patients: two with cutaneous melanoma and one with hepatocellular carcinoma. Peripheral TCRbeta sequencing was intended to test whether TCR sequence diversity was altered and clonal T-cell expansion was caused by ivuxolimab. The monotherapy dose-escalation portion (N ≈ 55 patients) of the phase I ivuxolimab trial is reported in the paper. Broader findings and caveats from the paper: At doses from 0.1 to 3.0 mg/kg, clonal expansion was seen in both CD4+ and CD8+ blood T cells between baseline and week 6. Low levels of normalized T-cell clonal expansion were also seen in some patients who did not respond. Which antigens the clonally expanded peripheral T cells were specific for was not determined. Partial responders in the 0.1-3.0 mg/kg groups had among the lowest normalized peripheral clonal expansion, especially among CD8+ T cells. On average, CD8+ T cells showed more expanded clones than CD4+ T cells after ivuxolimab.

For sequencing of the TCRbeta CDR3 region, genomic DNA was extracted from the sorted cells. TCRbeta CDR3 regions were sequenced using the immunoSEQ Assay. As stored in TCRdb, this immuneACCESS dataset retains in-frame rearrangements with V and J assigned. A fraction of the clones does not appear; measured against another copy, unresolved V genes explain less than half of the discrepancy, and the remainder lacks a known reason. This sample has about 44,000 clones in its table, and 70% to 90% of those were observed once. The ten largest clones represent around 48% of the sample. Patients with autoimmune disease history or receiving systemic immunosuppression were excluded from the trial. In every dose cohort, peripheral blood was drawn for TCR sequencing at baseline, cycle 4 day 1, and cycle 7 day 1. Samples came from an open-label, multicenter, first-in-human phase I dose-escalation trial of ivuxolimab. Adults with locally advanced or metastatic melanoma, renal cell, hepatocellular, or head and neck squamous cell carcinoma were enrolled in the trial. Before TCR sequencing, CD4+ and CD8+ T cells were separately sorted from peripheral blood.

The CDR3 goes from the cysteine to the phenylalanine over 14 residues. The CDR3 DNA has 42 bases and is translated from base 1. CDR1 and CDR2 (SGHVS, FQNEAQ) derive from the germline V gene. Trimming takes 4 bases off V and 4 bases off J; junction bases not matched to a gene: 5. Sequences were derived from CD4+ or CD8+ T cells sorted from blood, sampled in a trial of the OX40 agonist ivuxolimab. The chain joins TRBV7-8 to TRBJ1-1, and TRBD1 aligns with 8 junction nucleotides. This clonotype was obtained from an adult with an advanced solid tumor such as melanoma, head and neck, liver or kidney cancer. The CDR3 sequence is CASSWTGRITEAFF. The nucleotide sequence reads as follows: TGTGCCAGCAGCTGGACAGGGAGGATCACTGAAGCTTTCTTT.